The 21 T cell receptor beta chains below all came from one sample that was sequenced in a study. Amplification of TRBV12-4/TRBJ1-2 clonotypes used adaptor-ligated barcode primers. TCRdb re-called the multiplex PCR reads with MiXCR, one entry per CDR3 protein. The sample holds about 660 distinct CDR3 sequences, roughly a third seen once. Material: memory CD4+ T cells sorted from blood. Described subset: memory CD4+ T cells, CD4+CD45RO+CD25-. The receptors stem from a female donor with breast cancer.

The chain recombines TRBV12-3 or TRBV12-4 with TRBJ1-2, with D possibly being TRBD1 (6 bases). This CDR3 comprises 13 residues. V was cut by 6 bases and J by 2 bases, with 10 bases left in between. The chain's CDR3 is CASRPQGNYGYTF. Written as DNA, the CDR3 is TGTGCCAGCAGGCCACAGGGAAACTATGGCTACACCTTC.

This sequence joins TRBV12-3 or TRBV12-4 and TRBJ1-2; D not certain. The CDR3 spans 13 residues. Trimming took off 4 bases at V and 3 bases at J, with 9 bases between the two ends. The DNA for the CDR3 is TGTGCCAGCAGTTCGCCGTGGGACTATGGCTACACCTTC. Residues: CASSSPWDYGYTF.

Within the sample, this clonotype is large. The chain is built from TRBV12-3 or TRBV12-4 and TRBJ1-2, with no clear D. V was cut by 3 bases and J by 4 bases, with 9 bases left in between. The length of the CDR3 is 13 residues. The CDR3 loop is CASSFGVFYGYTF. The CDR3 bases are TGTGCCAGCAGTTTCGGGGTCTTCTATGGCTACACCTTC.

This clonotype is termed large. The chain couples TRBV12-3 or TRBV12-4 to TRBJ1-2; TRBD1 agrees at 8 bases. This CDR3 region has 13 residues. V lost 6 bases to trimming and J lost 12 bases; unmatched junction nucleotides: 12. The CDR3 sequence is CASRSTGVLIDTF. The DNA for the CDR3 is TGTGCCAGCAGGTCGACAGGGGTGCTTATCGACACCTTC.

The genes are TRBV12-3 or TRBV12-4 and TRBJ1-2; TRBD1 matches at 10 bases. V was pared by 5 bases and J by 6 bases, with 9 bases of the junction left unmatched. CDR3 length equals 15 residues. CDR3 bases: TGTGCCAGCAGTCCTCCGGGACAGGGGTTCCATGGCTACACCTTC. Protein: CASSPPGQGFHGYTF.

J is TRBJ1-2 and V is TRBV12-3 or TRBV12-4; D remains unclear. V lost 6 bases to trimming and J lost 3 bases, with 11 bases between them. The CDR3 is 13 amino acids. CDR3 bases: TGTGCCAGCAGCCCGAGGAGGTACTATGGCTACACCTTC. Translated: CASSPRRYYGYTF.

At least ten counts were recorded for this clonotype. V usage is TRBV12-3 or TRBV12-4 and J usage is TRBJ1-2, with D perhaps TRBD1 (6 bases). V lost 4 bases and J lost 4, with 10 bases in between. The CDR3 totals 13 residues. The CDR3 loop is CASSYGQSYGYTF. The CDR3 bases are TGTGCCAGCAGTTACGGACAGAGCTATGGCTACACCTTC.

This chain connects TRBV12-3 or TRBV12-4 to TRBJ1-2; D gene unclear. The CDR3 is made up of 13 amino acids. The V gene lost 3 bases and the J gene lost 4 bases, with 9 bases spanning the gap. CDR3 nucleotides: TGTGCCAGCAGTTTGGATACGGGCTATGGCTACACCTTC. Encoded protein: CASSLDTGYGYTF.

This clonotype is large by share. J is TRBJ1-2 and V is TRBV12-3 or TRBV12-4, with TRBD1 matching 9 bases. The CDR3 spans 15 residues. With V trimmed by 8 bases and J by 6 bases, 13 bases remained unmatched. CDR3 sequence: CASLRSLGQGNGYTF. The DNA for the CDR3 is TGTGCCAGCTTACGGTCTCTCGGACAGGGGAATGGCTACACCTTC.

This chain uses TRBV12-3 or TRBV12-4 with TRBJ1-2; no firm D call. This CDR3 region has 14 residues. The V end lost 2 bases, the J end lost 5 bases, and 12 bases lay between the germline ends. CDR3 amino acids: CASSLIGVGYGYTF. As DNA, the CDR3 is TGTGCCAGCAGTTTAATTGGGGTGGGTTATGGCTACACCTTC.

V usage is TRBV12-3 or TRBV12-4 and J usage is TRBJ1-2, with D unclear. The CDR3 length is 14 residues. V lost 3 bases, J lost 7 bases, and 15 bases lay in between. The DNA for the CDR3 is TGTGCCAGCAGTTTGGAGAGGCTTTCAAGTGGCTACACCTTC. Its translation is CASSLERLSSGYTF.

The table lists this clonotype with many counts. The chain employs TRBV12-3 or TRBV12-4 and TRBJ1-2; maybe TRBD1 (5 bases). The germline V and J ends were trimmed by 6 bases and 8 bases, with 13 bases remaining between them. The CDR3 contains 12 residues. The CDR3 nucleotides are TGTGCCAGCAGAGACCCATGGGGCGGCTACACCTTC. Amino acid sequence: CASRDPWGGYTF.

CDR3 nucleotides: TGTGCCAGCAGCGAACAGGTGATGGGTGGCTACACCTTC. Amino acids: CASSEQVMGGYTF. This rearrangement joins TRBV12-3 or TRBV12-4 to TRBJ1-2; possible D gene TRBD1, 5 bases. Trimming took off 6 bases at V and 7 bases at J, with 15 bases between the two ends. CDR3 length: 13 amino acids.

This clonotype has only a few counts. The chain combines TRBV12-3 or TRBV12-4 with TRBJ1-2; D remains ambiguous. The CDR3 contains 12 residues. Trimming removed 5 bases from V and 4 bases from J, with 8 bases in between. The DNA for the CDR3 is TGTGCCAGCAGTCAGGCTGGCTATGGCTACACCTTC. It is translated as CASSQAGYGYTF.

In its sample, this clonotype ranks as large (0.1 to 1%). This sequence joins TRBV12-3 or TRBV12-4 and TRBJ1-2, with D perhaps TRBD1 (5 bases). V was shortened by 2 bases and J by 8 bases, with 12 bases between the two germline ends. CDR3 length equals 13 residues. CDR3 in DNA: TGTGCCAGCAGTTTAAGGGACGGCCGGGGCTACACCTTC. Its translation: CASSLRDGRGYTF.

This chain links TRBV12-3 or TRBV12-4 with TRBJ1-2; unclear D gene. Trimming shortened V by 5 bases and J by 2 bases, and 6 bases separated the two germline ends. The CDR3 spans 12 residues. CDR3 in amino acids: CASSLGNYGYTF. DNA of the CDR3: TGTGCCAGCAGTCTCGGAAACTATGGCTACACCTTC.

A single count supports this clonotype. This chain joins TRBV12-3 or TRBV12-4 and TRBJ1-2, with D possibly matching TRBD1 (5 bases). This CDR3 is built from 14 residues. Trimming left V 3 bases short and J 0 bases short, with 8 bases between. The CDR3 protein is CASSLQGTNYGYTF. The CDR3 coding sequence is TGTGCCAGCAGTTTGCAGGGTACTAACTATGGCTACACCTTC.

About this clonotype: At one boundary the junction diverges from the germline segment, which might be a read error. This chain uses TRBV12-3 or TRBV12-4 with TRBJ1-2, with no clear D. The CDR3 is 13 residues long. CDR3 in amino acids: CASSLETIIGYTF. CDR3 bases: TGTGCCAGCAGCTTAGAGACGATTATTGGCTACACCTTC.

The chain combines TRBV12-3 or TRBV12-4 with TRBJ1-2; 7 nucleotides align to TRBD1. With V trimmed by 6 bases and J by 6 bases, 7 bases remained unmatched. This CDR3 comprises 13 residues. Here the CDR3 DNA reads TGTGCCAGCAGCCGTACAGGGGCCCATGGCTACACCTTC. It translates to CASSRTGAHGYTF.

This chain connects TRBV12-3 or TRBV12-4 to TRBJ1-2; no clear D gene. V was shortened by 5 bases and J by 0 bases, with 16 bases between the two germline ends. The CDR3 totals 16 residues. CDR3 sequence (DNA): TGTGCCAGCAGTCCTGGAACGCCGGCGGCTAACTATGGCTACACCTTC. Protein sequence: CASSPGTPAANYGYTF.

This clonotype is deemed large (0.1 to 1%). The rearrangement uses TRBV12-3 or TRBV12-4 and TRBJ1-2, with D perhaps matching TRBD1 (5 bases). This CDR3 has 13 amino acids. Trimming took off 6 bases at V and 1 base at J, with 9 bases between the two ends. The CDR3 loop is CASSPTVNYGYTF. CDR3 nucleotides: TGTGCCAGCAGCCCGACAGTTAACTATGGCTACACCTTC.